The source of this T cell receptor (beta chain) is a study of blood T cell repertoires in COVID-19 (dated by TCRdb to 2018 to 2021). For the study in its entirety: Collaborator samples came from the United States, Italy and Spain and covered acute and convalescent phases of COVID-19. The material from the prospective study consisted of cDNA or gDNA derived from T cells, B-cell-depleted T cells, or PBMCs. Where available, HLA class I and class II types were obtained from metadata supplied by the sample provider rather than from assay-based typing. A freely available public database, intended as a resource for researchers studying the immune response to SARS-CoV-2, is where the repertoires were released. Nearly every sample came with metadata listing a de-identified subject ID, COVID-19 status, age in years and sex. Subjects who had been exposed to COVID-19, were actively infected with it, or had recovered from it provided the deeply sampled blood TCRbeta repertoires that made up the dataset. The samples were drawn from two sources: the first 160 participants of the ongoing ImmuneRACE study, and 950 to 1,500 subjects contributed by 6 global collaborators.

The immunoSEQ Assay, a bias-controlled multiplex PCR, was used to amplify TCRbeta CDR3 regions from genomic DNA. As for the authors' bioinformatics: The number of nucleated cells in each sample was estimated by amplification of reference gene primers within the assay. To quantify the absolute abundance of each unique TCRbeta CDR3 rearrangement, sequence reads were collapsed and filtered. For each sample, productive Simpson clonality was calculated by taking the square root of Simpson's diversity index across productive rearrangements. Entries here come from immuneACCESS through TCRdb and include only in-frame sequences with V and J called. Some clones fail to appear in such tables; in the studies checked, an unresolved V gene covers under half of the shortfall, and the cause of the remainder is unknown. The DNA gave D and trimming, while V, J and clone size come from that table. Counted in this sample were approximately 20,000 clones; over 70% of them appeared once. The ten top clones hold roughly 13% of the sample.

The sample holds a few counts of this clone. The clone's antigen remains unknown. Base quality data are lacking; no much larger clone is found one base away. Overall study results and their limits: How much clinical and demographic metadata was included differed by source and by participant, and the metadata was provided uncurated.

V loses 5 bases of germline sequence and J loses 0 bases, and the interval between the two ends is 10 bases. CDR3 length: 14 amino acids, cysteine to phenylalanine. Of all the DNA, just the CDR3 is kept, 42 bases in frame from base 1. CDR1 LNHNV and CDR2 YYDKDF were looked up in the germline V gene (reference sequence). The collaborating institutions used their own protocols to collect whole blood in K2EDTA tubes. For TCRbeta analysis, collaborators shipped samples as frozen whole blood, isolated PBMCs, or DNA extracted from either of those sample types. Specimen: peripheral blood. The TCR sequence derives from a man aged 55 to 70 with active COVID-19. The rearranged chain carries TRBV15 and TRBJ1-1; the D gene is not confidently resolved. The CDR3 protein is CATSPGGMNTEAFF. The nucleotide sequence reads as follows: TGTGCCACCAGCCCCGGAGGAATGAACACTGAAGCTTTCTTT.